The source of this T cell receptor (beta chain) is a study of blood T cells in healthy people across ages (dated by TCRdb to the mid-2010s). For context, the study as a whole: In model experiments, template switching captured roughly one uniquely barcoded TCR beta cDNA molecule for every two T cells. Age-related changes in TCR beta repertoire diversity were measured in the study by deep sequencing normalized with unique cDNA molecular identifiers. Four age groups were formed from the donors: young (average about 15 years), middle-aged (just under 40), aged (approximately 60) and long-lived (less than 85). Using the same blood draw, the study looked at two additional independent replicas of 1 million unique cDNA reads for two donors, one aged 18 to 30 and the other aged 80 or older. What the work shows at the level of the full study, not this receptor alone: There was a strong correlation between observed TCR beta diversity and the percentage of naive T cells measured by flow cytometry. Observed TCR beta diversity per million T cells fell roughly linearly with age, and a significant reduction was already apparent by age approximately 41. Because the CMV infection status of the donors was unknown, age-related changes in expanded clonotypes may potentially have been confounded. Conclusive comparison of naive and antigen-experienced compartments was prevented by the profiling of bulk unsorted PBMCs. Compared with the aged group, more naive CD4+ T cells, fewer expanded clones and increased TCR diversity were shown by the long-lived group, suggesting age selection. Estimates of total diversity from one million sequenced T cells were regarded as lower bounds and underestimates.

The germline V gene supplies CDR1 SGHTA and CDR2 FQGNSA. From the cysteine through the phenylalanine, the CDR3 covers 14 amino acids. Only the CDR3 portion is preserved as DNA: 42 bases, with reading frame beginning at the first base. Trimming costs V 1 base and J 7 bases, and their ends lie 11 bases apart. This clonotype was detected a few times. No antigen is known for it. No base qualities exist here, and no much larger clone lies one base off it. Systemically healthy Caucasian individuals from Russia, some 40 in total and aged roughly 6 to 100 years, were included as donors. About 10 milliliters of peripheral blood were drawn from each donor into EDTA-treated Vacutainer tubes. Ficoll-Paque density-gradient centrifugation was used to isolate PBMCs, with at least 6 million per sample. Total RNA, at least 6 micrograms per sample, was extracted from PBMCs with Trizol reagent. For every donor, flow cytometry on a PBMC aliquot measured the percentage of naive CD45RAhigh/CD27high T cells.

Library preparation was by 5' RACE. The sequencing machine was an Illumina HiSeq 2500. A second PCR of about 7 to 12 cycles was performed with a sample-barcoded 5' primer and a J-beta primer mix. A template-switch 5' adaptor carrying 12 random nucleotides introduced a unique molecular identifier onto each TCR beta cDNA molecule. At least 2.5 million CDR3-containing paired-end reads were obtained from each sample. First-strand cDNA was synthesized from all RNA with the Mint cDNA synthesis kit, primed by a TRBC-specific oligonucleotide. Following uracil-DNA glycosylase treatment, a first 18-cycle PCR with universal primers M1SS and BC2_uni_R was performed on all cDNA. The study's own analysis went as follows. For normalization, 1 million high-quality reads, each with a distinct molecular identifier, were randomly selected from each sample. Instead of being binned into consensus sequences, reads with shared molecular identifiers were discarded. MiTCR, with a Q25 quality threshold and the strictest error-elimination algorithm, was used for CDR3 identification, clonotype clustering and error correction. A nonparametric unseen species model using Euler transformation provided a lower-bound estimate of total TCR beta diversity. TCRdb took the public reads, trimmed them with fastp at Q25, ran MiXCR for clone calling and kept in-frame beta chains. Identical CDR3 protein sequences are pooled into one entry, listed with their most common genes and DNA. The V and J calls reflect TCRdb's pipeline rather than the authors' work. Across this sample there are about 760,000 distinct CDR3 sequences, with 20% to 25% seen only once. The ten most abundant clones make up 9.4% of the sample.

In addition, the sample was reused for a study of T cells of mothers and their children. The second publication reports: Nine systemically healthy Caucasian individuals, comprising three mothers and their six children, were included as donors. cDNA synthesis consumed the entire amount of extracted RNA, loaded at around 1.4 ug RNA in each 15 ul reaction. In the second PCR, the M1S primer added sample barcodes and 2-4 random nucleotides. More than 9 million TCR beta CDR3 reads were obtained from each mother, and about 3 million reads were obtained from each child. Thymic selection shapes the output of TCR recombination in a similar way in related and unrelated pairs, and inherited differences have a minor effect. Normalized repertoire overlap in related mother-child pairs was always slightly higher than in unrelated mother-child pairs, but the difference was never significant. No persistent microchimeric T cell clones were found, with a detection sensitivity of 75 to 100 clones per million clonotypes. In the study, deep NGS was used to compare the TCR beta repertoires of mothers and children, and features distinguishing related mother-child pairs from unrelated individuals were sought. Mothers averaged about 40 +/- 4 years of age and children averaged about 10 +/- 4 years. Libraries were sequenced on Illumina HiSeq 2000 with 100+100 nt paired-end reads after adapter ligation with NEBNext reagents. To prevent cross-contamination, the mother and child libraries were prepared a month apart and were sequenced in separate runs. For each donor, between 500,000 and 2,000,000 distinct TCR beta clonotypes were identified. Naive TCR beta clonotypes were estimated from low-frequency clonotypes matched to each donor's FACS-determined naive share, without sorting.

The specimen sequenced was blood. The receptor's source is a boy aged 5-17 years in good health. Recombination connected TRBV7-2 to TRBJ2-4, with TRBD1 as a weak D call on 6 bases. The CDR3 loop reads CASSLGWTANIQYF. The nucleotides read TGTGCCAGCAGCTTAGGCTGGACAGCCAACATTCAGTACTTC.